Each of the 10 T cell receptor beta chains below was sequenced from the same sample in a study of cytomegalovirus exposure and HLA in healthy donors. Primers: 60 Vbeta forward and 13 Jbeta reverse. TCRdb keeps only in-frame clones here, not all; method: immunoSEQ multiplex PCR. The profile shows some 130,000 clones, roughly 82% of them singletons. The sample comprised PBMCs. These receptor sequences come from a male donor in good health and CMV-seropositive.

This rearrangement joins TRBV6-5 to TRBJ1-5, with TRBD1 matching 9 bases. Germline V gene lookup returns CDR1 MNHEY and CDR2 SVGAGI. The CDR3 length is 14 residues. With 6 bases clipped from V and 4 bases from J, the junction kept 4 bases outside the gene matches. CDR3 DNA: TGTGCCAGCAGGGGGACAGGGAAGAATCAGCCCCAGCATTTT. Translating it yields CASRGTGKNQPQHF.

The chain combines TRBV7-9 with TRBJ2-1; D perhaps matches TRBD1 (5 bases). V was shortened by 3 bases and J by 8 bases, with 8 bases between the two germline ends. The germline gives CDR1 SEHNR, CDR2 FQNEAQ (reference sequence). The CDR3 extends over 12 amino acids. The CDR3 sequence: CASSFTGHEQFF. DNA of the CDR3: TGTGCCAGCAGCTTTACAGGCCATGAGCAGTTCTTC.

The V gene is TRBV4-1, the J gene TRBJ2-1, with D unclear. V was trimmed by 8 bases and J by 5 bases, leaving 13 bases between them. This CDR3 spans 13 amino acids. From germline, CDR1 is MGHRA and CDR2 YSYEKL. CDR3 nucleotide sequence: TGCGCCAGCTTCAGTTTGGTCCACAATGAGCAGTTCTTC. It translates to CASFSLVHNEQFF.

The V gene is TRBV29-1, the J gene TRBJ2-3, with 8 bases aligning to TRBD2. Germline CDR1 reads SQVTM; CDR2 reads ANQGSEA. V lost 3 bases, J lost 3 bases, and 2 bases stayed unmatched. The CDR3 is 13 amino acids. The DNA for the CDR3 is TGCAGCGTTGATCGGGGGGGTACAGATACGCAGTATTTT. Protein: CSVDRGGTDTQYF.

The chain recombines TRBV15 with TRBJ2-4; tentative D call: TRBD2 (6 bases). CDR3 length: 15 amino acids. Trimming stripped 1 base from V and 12 bases from J, with 19 bases between. Germline CDR1 is LNHNV and CDR2 is YYDKDF (reference sequence). This CDR3 reads CATSRGGKPLGSQYF. CDR3 nucleotide sequence: TGTGCCACCAGCAGAGGCGGGAAACCCTTGGGCAGTCAGTACTTC. Complete variable domain (other parts from reference TRBV15 and TRBJ2-4): DAMVIQNPRYQVTQFGKPVTLSCSQTLNHNVMYWYQQKSSQAPKLLFHYYDKDFNNEADTPDNFQSRRPNTSFCFLDIRSPGLGDTAMYLCATSRGGKPLGSQYFGAGTRLSVL.

J is TRBJ1-5 and V is TRBV28; a weak D match, TRBD1 (6 bases). Trimming pared 6 bases from V and 0 bases from J, leaving 15 bases between. This CDR3 spans 16 amino acids. Looked up from germline, CDR1 is MDHEN and CDR2 is SYDVKM. The CDR3 sequence is CASRSQQGLSNQPQHF. CDR3 bases: TGTGCCAGCAGATCCCAACAGGGTCTTAGCAATCAGCCCCAGCATTTT.

V and J are TRBV5-6 and TRBJ2-7; TRBD2 matches at 12 bases. CDR3 length: 17 amino acids. Losses at the gene ends were 2 bases for V and 0 bases for J; bases not matched to a gene: 6. The germline gives CDR1 SGHDT, CDR2 YYEEEE. For the CDR3, the DNA is TGTGCCAGCAGCTTAAGGACTAGCGGGGCTAGCTCCTACGAGCAGTACTTC. As protein: CASSLRTSGASSYEQYF.

The chain has TRBV5-1 and TRBJ2-1, with TRBD1 identical over 9 bases. There are 12 residues in the CDR3. Looked up from germline, CDR1 is SGHRS and CDR2 is YFSETQ. Unmatched junction bases numbered 1, after V lost 2 bases and J lost 10 bases. In nucleotides, the CDR3 is TGCGCCAGCAGCTTACAGGGGGCCGAGCAGTTCTTC. It translates to CASSLQGAEQFF.

This sequence joins TRBV2 and TRBJ1-2, with a weak D call TRBD1 (6 bases). V was cut by 7 bases and J by 4 bases, with 13 bases left in between. CDR3 size: 13 residues. Germline V CDR1 and CDR2: SNHLY, FYNNEI. The chain's CDR3 is CASTRQVPYGYTF. The CDR3 DNA follows: TGTGCCAGCACCCGACAGGTGCCCTATGGCTACACCTTC.

This chain joins TRBV28 and TRBJ1-1; TRBD1 might be the D (5 bases). The CDR3 is 16 residues long. From germline, CDR1 is MDHEN and CDR2 SYDVKM. V was trimmed by 5 bases and J by 1 base, leaving 17 bases between them. CDR3 sequence (DNA): TGTGCCAGCAGTCCTCCAAGTGGGCAGGGGAACACTGAAGCTTTCTTT. It is translated as CASSPPSGQGNTEAFF.